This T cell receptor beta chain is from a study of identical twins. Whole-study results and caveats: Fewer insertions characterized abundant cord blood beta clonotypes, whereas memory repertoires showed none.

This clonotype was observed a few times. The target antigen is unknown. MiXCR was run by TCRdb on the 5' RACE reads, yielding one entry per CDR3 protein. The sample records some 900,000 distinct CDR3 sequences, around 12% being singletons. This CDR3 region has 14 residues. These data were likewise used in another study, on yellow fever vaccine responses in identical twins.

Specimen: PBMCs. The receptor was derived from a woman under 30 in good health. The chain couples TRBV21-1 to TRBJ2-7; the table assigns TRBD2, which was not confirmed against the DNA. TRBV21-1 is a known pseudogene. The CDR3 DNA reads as TGTGCCAGCAGCAAAGTAAGAGGCAGGGCTGAGCAGTACTTC. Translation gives CASSKVRGRAEQYF.